Listed here is a single T cell receptor (beta chain). The CDR3 spans 15 residues. V shed 1 base and J 8 bases; nucleotides not matched to a gene: 5. Looked up from germline, CDR1 is SGDLS and CDR2 is YYNGEE. The data were obtained in a study of molecular identifiers for immune sequencing clone quantification. TCR libraries were built in bulk with a published protocol and specific TCR primers. MiXCR was run by TCRdb on the PCR reads, yielding one entry per CDR3 protein. Here the sample spans 53,000 or so distinct CDR3 sequences, just over 35% being singletons. The chain joins TRBV9 to TRBJ2-1, with 11 bases lining up with TRBD1. The sequence was obtained from a human donor in good health. Some libraries in this study had Jurkat cell RNA spiked in. Sequenced sample: naive CD8+ T cells from blood, with Jurkat cell RNA spiked in. Stated subset: FACS-sorted CD8+CD4-CCR7+CD45RA+ naive T cells. CDR3 loop: CASSVSGQGGDEQFF. CDR3 coding DNA: TGTGCCAGCAGCGTATCGGGACAGGGGGGTGATGAGCAGTTCTTC.